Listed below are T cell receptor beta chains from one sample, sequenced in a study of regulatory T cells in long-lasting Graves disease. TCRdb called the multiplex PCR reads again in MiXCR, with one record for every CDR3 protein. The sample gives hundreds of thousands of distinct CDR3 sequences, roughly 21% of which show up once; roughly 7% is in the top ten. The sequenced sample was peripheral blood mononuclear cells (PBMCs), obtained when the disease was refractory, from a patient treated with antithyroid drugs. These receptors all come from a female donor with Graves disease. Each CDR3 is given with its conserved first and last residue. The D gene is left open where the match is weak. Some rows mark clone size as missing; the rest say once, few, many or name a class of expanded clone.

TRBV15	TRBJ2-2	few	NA	TGTGCCACCAGTTTCCTGACGAACACCGGGGAGCTGTTTTTT	CATSFLTNTGELFF
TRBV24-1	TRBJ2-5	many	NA	TGTGCCACCAGTGATTCAGGGGGGACGGAGACCCAGTACTTC	CATSDSGGTETQYF
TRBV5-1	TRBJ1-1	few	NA	TGCGCCAGCAGCTTGGCCGGGCCAGGGATCATGAACACTGAAGCTTTCTTT	CASSLAGPGIMNTEAFF
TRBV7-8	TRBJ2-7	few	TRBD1	TGTGCCAGCAGCTTAGTTGGGACAGGGGCGTCCTACGAGCAGTACTTC	CASSLVGTGASYEQYF
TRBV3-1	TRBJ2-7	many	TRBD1	TGTGCCAGCAGCCAGAGGACAGGGGGAGCCTACGAGCAGTACTTC	CASSQRTGGAYEQYF
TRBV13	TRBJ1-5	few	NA	TGTGCCAGCAGCTTAGGCCGGAGTAATAATCAGCCCCAGCATTTT	CASSLGRSNNQPQHF
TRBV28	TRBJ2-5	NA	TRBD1	TGTGCCAGCAGTTTAGAGGACAGGATCAATTCGGCCCAGTACTTC	CASSLEDRINSAQYF
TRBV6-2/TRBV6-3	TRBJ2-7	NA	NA	TGTGCCAGCAGTTACTCGGCGGCGGCTCCCTACGAGCAGTACTTC	CASSYSAAAPYEQYF
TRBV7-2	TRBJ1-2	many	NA	TGTGCCAGCAGCTTAGACGACTATGGCTACACCTTC	CASSLDDYGYTF
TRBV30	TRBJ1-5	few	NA	TGTGCCTTCCAATCCCAGGGGAGCGGTCAGCCCCAGCATTTT	CAFQSQGSGQPQHF
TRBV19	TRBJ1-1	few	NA	TGTGCCAGTAGTATAGATGGAAGGAACACTGAAGCTTTCTTT	CASSIDGRNTEAFF
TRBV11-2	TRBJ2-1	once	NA	TGTGCCAGCAGCTCCCTTTCCCGGGGGAGTTCATCCTACAATGAGCAGTTCTTC	CASSSLSRGSSSYNEQFF
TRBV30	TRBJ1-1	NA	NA	TGTGCCTGGAGCGCCCTGAACACTGAAGCTTTCTTT	CAWSALNTEAFF
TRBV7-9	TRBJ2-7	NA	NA	TGTGCCAGCAGCAACCAGGTAGAGCAGTACTTC	CASSNQVEQYF
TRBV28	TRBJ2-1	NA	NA	TGTGCCAGCAGTCAGAGCGAGAGCTCCTACAATGAGCAGTTCTTC	CASSQSESSYNEQFF
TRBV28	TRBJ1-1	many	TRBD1	TGTGCCAGCACCTCGGGACAGCCGAACACTGAAGCTTTCTTT	CASTSGQPNTEAFF
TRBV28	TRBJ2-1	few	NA	TGTGCCAGCAATTACGGAGGTGAGCAGTTCTTC	CASNYGGEQFF
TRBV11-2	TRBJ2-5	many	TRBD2	TGTGCCAGCAGCCCCGGACTAGCGGAAGAGACCCAGTACTTC	CASSPGLAEETQYF
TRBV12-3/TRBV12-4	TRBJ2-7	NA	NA	TGTGCCAGCAGTTTTTCGGCGGGATTGTTTTACGAGCAGTACTTC	CASSFSAGLFYEQYF
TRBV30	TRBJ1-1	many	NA	TGTGCCTGGAATTTGGGTCGCGACACTGAAGCTTTCTTT	CAWNLGRDTEAFF
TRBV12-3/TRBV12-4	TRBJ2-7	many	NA	TGTGCCAGCAGTTTAGAGAGGGGGTCCTACGAGCAGTACTTC	CASSLERGSYEQYF
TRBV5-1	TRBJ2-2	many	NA	TGTGCCAGCAGTTTGTCCGGGGACACCGGGGAGCTGTTTTTT	CASSLSGDTGELFF
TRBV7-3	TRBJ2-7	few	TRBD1	TGTGCCAGCCCTTTAAGGGGGACAGGCTACGAGCAGTACTTC	CASPLRGTGYEQYF
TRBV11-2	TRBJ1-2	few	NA	TGTGCCAGCAGCCAAGAGGTGGAGACCCGGGTTGGCTACACCTTC	CASSQEVETRVGYTF
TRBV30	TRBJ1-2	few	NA	TGTGCCTGGAGTGTATGGGGGGCAACCCACAACTATGGCTACACCTTC	CAWSVWGATHNYGYTF
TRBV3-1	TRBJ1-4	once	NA	TGTGCCAGCAGCCAAAAGACAGCGAATGAAAAACTGTTTTTT	CASSQKTANEKLFF
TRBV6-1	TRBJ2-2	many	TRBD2	TGTGCCAGCAGACTTGCGGGACTAGAAACCGGGGAGCTGTTTTTT	CASRLAGLETGELFF
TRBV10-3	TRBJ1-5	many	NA	TGTGCCATCAGTGACCCCACGGGGGGAGGCAATCAGCCCCAGCATTTT	CAISDPTGGGNQPQHF
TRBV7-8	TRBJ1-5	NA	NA	TGTGCCAGCAGCTTGGAACAGGGAGGCAATCAGCCCCAGCATTTT	CASSLEQGGNQPQHF
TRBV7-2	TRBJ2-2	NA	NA	TGTGCCAGCAGCCGTCTGGCGAACACCGGGGAGCTGTTTTTT	CASSRLANTGELFF
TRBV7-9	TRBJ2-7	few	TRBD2	TGTGCCAGCAGCTTAGATACTAGCGGGGCCCACGAGCAGTACTTC	CASSLDTSGAHEQYF
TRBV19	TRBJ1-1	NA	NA	TGTGCCAGTAGTATGATAGGGGACATGAACACTGAAGCTTTCTTT	CASSMIGDMNTEAFF
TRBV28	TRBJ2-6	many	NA	TGTGCCAGCAGTTTAAGTTCTGGGGTCTCTGGGGCCAACGTCCTGACTTTC	CASSLSSGVSGANVLTF
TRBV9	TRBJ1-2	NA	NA	TGTGCCAGCAGCGCCCAGGGTGGCTATGGCTACACCTTC	CASSAQGGYGYTF
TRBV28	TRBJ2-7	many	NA	TGTGCCAGCAGTCCACCCGGGCAGTCCTACGAGCAGTACTTC	CASSPPGQSYEQYF
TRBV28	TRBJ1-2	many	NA	TGTGCCAGCAGGTTGAATGGCTACTATGGCTACACCTTC	CASRLNGYYGYTF